This is a list of T cell receptor beta chains from one sample in a study of T cell changes during pregnancy in multiple sclerosis. Clones were read by immunoSEQ multiplex PCR, and TCRdb kept only the in-frame ones, dropping some. Of 39,000 or so clones listed, less than 95% are singletons. Sequencing used CD8+ T cells from peripheral blood mononuclear cells, obtained in the first trimester of pregnancy. These receptors were taken from a female donor with multiple sclerosis, enrolled in a pregnancy study. Each CDR3 is given with its conserved first and last residue. Fields, in order: V gene, clone size, D gene, J gene, CDR3 DNA, CDR3 protein. A D gene is named only where the DNA matches it firmly. A row's size may be missing; if present it is once, few, many or a size class.

v_call: TRBV6-5
clone_size: .
d_call: TRBD2
j_call: TRBJ2-7
cdr3_nt: TGTGCCAGCAGTTATAAGGCTAGCGGTCCCAACGAGCAGTACTTC
cdr3_aa: CASSYKASGPNEQYF

v_call: TRBV30
clone_size: .
d_call: TRBD1
j_call: TRBJ1-2
cdr3_nt: TGTGCCTGGAGTAGGACAGGGAACTATGGCTACACCTTC
cdr3_aa: CAWSRTGNYGYTF

v_call: TRBV9
clone_size: .
d_call: .
j_call: TRBJ2-3
cdr3_nt: TGTGCCAGCAGCGTAGAGTTTTCTAGTCCGACGAGAGATACGCAGTATTTT
cdr3_aa: CASSVEFSSPTRDTQYF

v_call: TRBV7-6
clone_size: .
d_call: TRBD2
j_call: TRBJ2-3
cdr3_nt: TGTGCCAGCAGCTCATCGACTAGCGGGGTCACAGATACGCAGTATTTT
cdr3_aa: CASSSSTSGVTDTQYF

v_call: TRBV4-3
clone_size: .
d_call: TRBD1
j_call: TRBJ1-5
cdr3_nt: TGCGCCAGCAGCCAAAATCCCCAGGGGGGAAGCAATCAGCCCCAGCATTTT
cdr3_aa: CASSQNPQGGSNQPQHF

v_call: TRBV7-9
clone_size: .
d_call: .
j_call: TRBJ2-5
cdr3_nt: TGTGCCAGCAGCTTAGGGGGACCCGGGACACCAGGAGAGACCCAGTACTTC
cdr3_aa: CASSLGGPGTPGETQYF

v_call: TRBV4-3
clone_size: once
d_call: TRBD1
j_call: TRBJ2-1
cdr3_nt: TGCGCCAGCAGCCGCAAGCGACAGGGTGCCTACAATGAGCAGTTCTTC
cdr3_aa: CASSRKRQGAYNEQFF

v_call: TRBV19
clone_size: .
d_call: .
j_call: TRBJ1-1
cdr3_nt: TGTGCCAGTAGGTCGGGGGGCCCTGAAGCTTTCTTT
cdr3_aa: CASRSGGPEAFF

v_call: TRBV4-1
clone_size: .
d_call: TRBD1
j_call: TRBJ1-1
cdr3_nt: TGCGCCAGCAGCCTGGGCGGCACAGGGGGAAGTACTGAAGCTTTCTTT
cdr3_aa: CASSLGGTGGSTEAFF

v_call: TRBV2
clone_size: .
d_call: TRBD1
j_call: TRBJ1-6
cdr3_nt: TGTGCCAGCAGTGCGGGACAGGGGGCAAATTCACCCCTCCACTTT
cdr3_aa: CASSAGQGANSPLHF

v_call: TRBV19
clone_size: .
d_call: TRBD1
j_call: TRBJ2-7
cdr3_nt: TGTGCCAGTAAATGGGCGGACAGGCACACCTACGAGCAGTACTTC
cdr3_aa: CASKWADRHTYEQYF

v_call: TRBV29-1
clone_size: .
d_call: TRBD2
j_call: TRBJ2-1
cdr3_nt: TGCAGTGCCGGGACTAGCGGCAATGAGCAGTTCTTC
cdr3_aa: CSAGTSGNEQFF

v_call: TRBV18
clone_size: .
d_call: .
j_call: TRBJ1-5
cdr3_nt: TGTGCCAGCTCATCCCGGGACATTGGCAATCAGCCCCAGCATTTT
cdr3_aa: CASSSRDIGNQPQHF

v_call: TRBV7-9
clone_size: .
d_call: TRBD1
j_call: TRBJ2-1
cdr3_nt: TGTGCCAGCAGCCCCCGGGACAGGGTGAATGAGCAGTTCTTC
cdr3_aa: CASSPRDRVNEQFF

v_call: TRBV19
clone_size: .
d_call: TRBD1
j_call: TRBJ2-7
cdr3_nt: TGTGCCAGTAGTATTTCGGTGACAGGGTACGAGCAGTACTTC
cdr3_aa: CASSISVTGYEQYF

v_call: TRBV18
clone_size: .
d_call: TRBD1
j_call: TRBJ1-1
cdr3_nt: TGTGCCAGCTCACTCCGACAGGGCGTGAACACTGAAGCTTTCTTT
cdr3_aa: CASSLRQGVNTEAFF

v_call: TRBV28
clone_size: .
d_call: TRBD2
j_call: TRBJ2-3
cdr3_nt: TGTGCCAGCAGTTTATGTTGGGTCTGCGGGAGGACAGATACGCAGTATTTT
cdr3_aa: CASSLCWVCGRTDTQYF

v_call: TRBV13
clone_size: .
d_call: TRBD2
j_call: TRBJ2-7
cdr3_nt: TGTGCCAGCAGCTTAGAAGCGGGGGGCAATTACGAGCAGTACTTC
cdr3_aa: CASSLEAGGNYEQYF

v_call: TRBV14
clone_size: .
d_call: .
j_call: TRBJ2-7
cdr3_nt: TGTGCCAGCAGCCAAGTTGCGCCGAGGACCTACGAGCAGTACTTC
cdr3_aa: CASSQVAPRTYEQYF

v_call: TRBV7-8
clone_size: .
d_call: .
j_call: TRBJ1-5
cdr3_nt: TGTGCCAGCAGCCTGACAACGGGGGGCCCTCAGCCCCAGCATTTT
cdr3_aa: CASSLTTGGPQPQHF

v_call: TRBV19
clone_size: once
d_call: .
j_call: TRBJ2-7
cdr3_nt: TGTGCCAGTAGTACTCTGTCCGGGTACGAGCAGTACTTC
cdr3_aa: CASSTLSGYEQYF

v_call: TRBV5-6
clone_size: once
d_call: .
j_call: TRBJ2-7
cdr3_nt: TGTGCCAGCAGCTTTGGGGGCCCCTACGAGCAGTACTTC
cdr3_aa: CASSFGGPYEQYF

v_call: TRBV7-9
clone_size: few
d_call: .
j_call: TRBJ1-5
cdr3_nt: TGTGCCAGCAGCTTAGTAGGGAGGGGTCAGCCCCAGCATTTT
cdr3_aa: CASSLVGRGQPQHF

v_call: TRBV11-2
clone_size: .
d_call: TRBD1
j_call: TRBJ2-7
cdr3_nt: TGTGCCAGCAGCTTATCGTCGTCGGCAGGGGGCCGATACGAGCAGTACTTC
cdr3_aa: CASSLSSSAGGRYEQYF

v_call: TRBV19
clone_size: .
d_call: .
j_call: TRBJ2-7
cdr3_nt: TGTGCCAGTAGCCCCCCACACACCACCCACGAGCAGTACTTC
cdr3_aa: CASSPPHTTHEQYF

v_call: TRBV7-9
clone_size: .
d_call: TRBD1
j_call: TRBJ1-1
cdr3_nt: TGTGCCAGCAGCTCCTACAGGGGAATGAACACTGAAGCTTTCTTT
cdr3_aa: CASSSYRGMNTEAFF

v_call: TRBV2
clone_size: .
d_call: TRBD1
j_call: TRBJ2-5
cdr3_nt: TGTGCCAGTGCCGGGACAGGGAGGGCGCAAGAGACCCAGTACTTC
cdr3_aa: CASAGTGRAQETQYF

v_call: TRBV29-1
clone_size: .
d_call: .
j_call: TRBJ1-2
cdr3_nt: TGCAGCGTTGAAGATTGGACCGGGACAAACTATGGCTACACCTTC
cdr3_aa: CSVEDWTGTNYGYTF

v_call: TRBV27
clone_size: .
d_call: TRBD1
j_call: TRBJ2-7
cdr3_nt: TGTGCCAGCAGTTTATGGGGACAGGGTGTCATCGAGCAGTACTTC
cdr3_aa: CASSLWGQGVIEQYF